These 18 T cell receptor beta chains came from one sample sequenced in a study of cytomegalovirus exposure and HLA in healthy donors. The PCR employed 60 Vbeta primers together with 13 Jbeta primers. The method was immunoSEQ multiplex PCR; TCRdb's version includes in-frame clones alone and lacks a portion of them. The profile shows some 200,000 clones, under 70% of them singletons. Sequencing was carried out using PBMCs. Receptors were obtained from a middle-aged man in good health and CMV-seropositive.

The V gene is TRBV18, the J gene TRBJ1-2, with D maybe TRBD1 (6 bases). Germline CDR1 KGHSH, CDR2 LQKENI. CDR3 length: 12 amino acids. Trimming took off 4 bases at V and 6 bases at J, with 9 bases between the two ends. The CDR3 DNA reads as TGTGCCAGCTCACTCGGGACAAATGGCTACACCTTC. Residues: CASSLGTNGYTF.

The rearrangement joins TRBV5-1 to TRBJ1-3; no firm D call. The CDR3 runs to 13 residues. V dropped 5 bases and J dropped 0 bases, with 6 bases sitting between them. Germline-derived CDR1 and CDR2 are SGHRS and YFSETQ. In DNA form, the CDR3 reads TGCGCCAGCAGGCGGGACTCTGGAAACACCATATATTTT. Its translation is CASRRDSGNTIYF.

The gene calls are TRBV29-1 and TRBJ2-1; D may be TRBD1 (5 bases). The length of the CDR3 is 11 residues. Between the trimmed V and J ends, which lost 2 bases and 6 bases, there was a span of 5 bases. Germline V gene data show CDR1 as SQVTM and CDR2 as ANQGSEA. The CDR3 sequence: CSVERGNEQFF. In DNA form, the CDR3 reads TGCAGCGTTGAAAGGGGCAATGAGCAGTTCTTC.

This sequence joins TRBV5-4 and TRBJ1-1; D ambiguous. The V gene lost 3 bases and the J gene lost 3 bases, with 9 bases spanning the gap. CDR1 is SGHNT, CDR2 YYREEE, per germline (reference sequence). The CDR3 consists of 13 residues. The CDR3, as DNA: TGTGCCAGCAGCTCCCCGCCAGACACTGAAGCTTTCTTT. This encodes CASSSPPDTEAFF.

This sequence joins TRBV6-5 and TRBJ1-2; perhaps TRBD1 as D (5 bases). V lost 0 bases to trimming and J lost 4 bases, with 15 bases between them. Germline-derived CDR1 and CDR2 are MNHEY and SVGAGI. This CDR3 is built from 16 residues. The CDR3 region is CASSYSFTAGTYGYTF. CDR3 coding DNA: TGTGCCAGCAGTTACTCCTTTACAGCGGGGACCTATGGCTACACCTTC.

Only a few counts were recorded for this clone. CDR3 DNA: TGCGCCAGCAGCCAAGACCGCCCCGAGGGGGAGCTGTTTTTT. Translation gives CASSQDRPEGELFF. The rearrangement uses TRBV4-1 and TRBJ2-2; D call uncertain. The V gene lost 0 bases and the J gene lost 8 bases, with 10 bases spanning the gap. CDR1 is MGHRA, CDR2 YSYEKL, per germline. The CDR3 has 14 amino acids.

This clone has more than one count but fewer than ten. The V gene is TRBV28, the J gene TRBJ1-2; the match to TRBD1 covers 7 bases. V shed 3 bases and J 0 bases; nucleotides not matched to a gene: 4. The CDR3 runs to 15 residues. Germline assignment: CDR1 MDHEN and CDR2 SYDVKM. CDR3: CASSFIGTANYGYTF. The DNA for the CDR3 is TGTGCCAGCAGTTTTATAGGGACAGCTAACTATGGCTACACCTTC.

A remark on this clone: This CDR3 is also generated by other DNA sequences in the sample. V usage is TRBV5-1 and J usage is TRBJ1-4; maybe TRBD1 (5 bases). In germline, CDR1 is SGHRS, CDR2 YFSETQ. V was clipped by 2 bases and J by 4 bases, with 9 bases between them. The CDR3 is 14 residues long. CDR3 coding DNA: TGCGCCAGCAGCTTCGGGCAGGGTAATGAAAAACTGTTTTTT. As protein: CASSFGQGNEKLFF.

This chain connects TRBV18 to TRBJ1-1, with D hard to call. This CDR3 spans 14 amino acids. V was pared by 6 bases and J by 0 bases, with 11 bases between. Germline V gene sequence: CDR1 KGHSH, CDR2 LQKENI. This chain's CDR3 is CASSPGKMNTEAFF. In nucleotides, the CDR3 is TGTGCCAGCTCCCCCGGGAAGATGAACACTGAAGCTTTCTTT. Supplemented by reference TRBV18 and TRBJ1-1, the full variable domain reads NAGVMQNPRHLVRRRGQEARLRCSPMKGHSHVYWYRQLPEEGLKFMVYLQKENIIDESGMPKERFSAEFPKEGPSILRIQQVVRGDSAAYFCASSPGKMNTEAFFGQGTRLTVV.

V is TRBV27 and J is TRBJ1-2; 7 nucleotides line up with TRBD1. Trimming at V came to 5 bases and at J to 5 bases, leaving 11 bases not matched to a gene. The CDR3 sequence is 15 residues long. Looked up from germline, CDR1 is MNHEY and CDR2 is SMNVEV (reference sequence). The chain's CDR3 is CASSPDRVSPYGYTF. The CDR3 nucleotides are TGTGCCAGCAGTCCAGACAGGGTTTCCCCGTATGGCTACACCTTC.

V usage is TRBV5-6 and J usage is TRBJ2-7; 10 nucleotides align to TRBD2. In germline, CDR1 is SGHDT, CDR2 YYEEEE. After removal of 6 bases from V and 7 bases from J, the junction contained 7 bases not matched to a gene. The CDR3 covers 13 residues. For the CDR3, the DNA is TGTGCCAGCACCCCCAGCGGGGGGGTAGAGCAGTACTTC. Protein sequence: CASTPSGGVEQYF. The variable domain in full, completed from reference TRBV5-6 and TRBJ2-7, reads DAGVTQSPTHLIKTRGQQVTLRCSPKSGHDTVSWYQQALGQGPQFIFQYYEEEERQRGNFPDRFSGHQFPNYSSELNVNALLLGDSALYLCASTPSGGVEQYFGPGTRLTVT.

There are a few counts of this clone. The chain links TRBV13 to TRBJ2-7, with 7 positions matching TRBD1. The germline gives CDR1 PRHDT, CDR2 FYEKMQ (reference sequence). There are 13 residues in the CDR3. The V and J ends lost 5 bases and 4 bases, in that order; junction bases with no gene match: 5. DNA for the CDR3: TGTGCCAGCAGCAGAACAGGGGAGTACGAGCAGTACTTC. As protein: CASSRTGEYEQYF.

This clone was seen once. The chain combines TRBV6-1 with TRBJ2-7, with D unclear. The V gene's germline CDR1 is MNHNS and CDR2 SASEGT. CDR3 length: 16 amino acids. Trimming pared 2 bases from V and 2 bases from J, leaving 16 bases between. CDR3 in amino acids: CASSEFAWADTYEQYF. CDR3 sequence (DNA): TGTGCCAGCAGTGAATTCGCTTGGGCCGATACCTACGAGCAGTACTTC.

This clone was seen only a few times. The chain joins TRBV27 to TRBJ2-1; D is unclear. The CDR3 is made up of 17 amino acids. Germline lookup yields CDR1 MNHEY and CDR2 SMNVEV (reference sequence). V gave up 5 bases and J gave up 7 bases, with 24 bases separating them. In DNA form, the CDR3 reads TGTGCCAGCAGTCCATCCGAAGCGTGGGTTCGGATGAATGAGCAGTTCTTC. It is translated as CASSPSEAWVRMNEQFF.

The count of this clone is one. V usage is TRBV9 and J usage is TRBJ2-5; 9 bases align to TRBD1. Germline CDR1 reads SGDLS; CDR2 reads YYNGEE. After removal of 0 bases from V and 4 bases from J, the junction contained 4 bases not matched to a gene. The CDR3 contains 15 residues. CDR3 coding DNA: TGTGCCAGCAGCGTAGGACAGGGGGAGGGAGAGACCCAGTACTTC. It encodes CASSVGQGEGETQYF.

Worth noting for this clone: The identical CDR3 is also encoded by other nucleotide sequences in the sample. The V gene is TRBV6-5, the J gene TRBJ2-3; D is unclear. Between the trimmed V and J ends, which lost 0 bases and 3 bases, there was a span of 10 bases. The CDR3 consists of 15 residues. Germline V gives CDR1 MNHEY, CDR2 SVGAGI. The CDR3 coding sequence is TGTGCCAGCAGTTACTCGAGCGCTAGTACAGATACGCAGTATTTT. It yields the protein CASSYSSASTDTQYF.

The rearrangement joins TRBV12-1 to TRBJ1-1. TRBV12-1 is designated a pseudogene. The CDR3 covers 15 residues. The CDR3 coding sequence is TGTGCCAGCAGCTCTCGTCGGGTTCGGAACACTGAAGCTTTCTTT. This sequence encodes CASSSRRVRNTEAFF.

The CDR3 nucleotides read TGTGCCAGCAGCTTGGCAGGGTCCGGAGAGACCCAGTACTTC. Amino acids: CASSLAGSGETQYF. The J gene is TRBJ2-5, the V gene TRBV5-4; D is possibly TRBD1 (5 bases). The germline V and J ends were trimmed by 0 bases and 4 bases, with 10 bases remaining between them. The V gene's germline CDR1 is SGHNT and CDR2 YYREEE (reference sequence). The length of the CDR3 is 14 residues. Based on the CDR3 plus reference TRBV5-4 and TRBJ2-5, the full variable domain is ETGVTQSPTHLIKTRGQQVTLRCSSQSGHNTVSWYQQALGQGPQFIFQYYREEENGRGNFPPRFSGLQFPNYSSELNVNALELDDSALYLCASSLAGSGETQYFGPGTRLLVL.